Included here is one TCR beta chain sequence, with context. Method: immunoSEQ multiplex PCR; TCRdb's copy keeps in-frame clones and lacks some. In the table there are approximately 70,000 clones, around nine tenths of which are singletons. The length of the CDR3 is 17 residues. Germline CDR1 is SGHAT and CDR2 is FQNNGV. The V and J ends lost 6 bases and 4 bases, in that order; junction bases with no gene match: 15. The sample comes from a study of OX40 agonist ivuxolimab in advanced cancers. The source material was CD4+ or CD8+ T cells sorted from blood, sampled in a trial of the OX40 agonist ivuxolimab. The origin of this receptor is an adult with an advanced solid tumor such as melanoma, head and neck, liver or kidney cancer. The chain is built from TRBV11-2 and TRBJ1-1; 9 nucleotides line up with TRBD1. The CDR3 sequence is CASSTNRGRKVGTEAFF. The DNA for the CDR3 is TGTGCCAGCAGTACGAACAGGGGGCGAAAGGTCGGCACTGAAGCTTTCTTT.